The clone carrying this T cell receptor (beta chain) showed up just once. The sample originates from a study of cytomegalovirus exposure and HLA in healthy donors. V was trimmed by 0 bases and J by 6 bases, leaving 10 bases between them. In germline, CDR1 is SGDLS, CDR2 YYNGEE. This CDR3 spans 13 amino acids. Primers: 60 Vbeta forward and 13 Jbeta reverse. Produced via immunoSEQ multiplex PCR; TCRdb's table is partial and in-frame only. The table shows over 90,000 clones, with 55% to 75% occurring only once. This chain connects TRBV9 to TRBJ2-7; D ambiguous. The sample was PBMCs. The receptor was derived from a man in his 60s in good health and CMV-seronegative. The CDR3 sequence is CASSVDPPGEQYF. DNA for the CDR3: TGTGCCAGCAGCGTAGACCCCCCCGGCGAGCAGTACTTC.